The 16 T cell receptor beta chains in this list originate from one sample, sequenced in a study of CD8+CD57+ T cells in acquired aplastic anemia. Patients who underwent sequencing had shown CD8+CD57+ cell expansion by flow cytometry. Researchers used genomic DNA as the template to profile TCR beta VDJ and CDR3. TCRdb redid the calling of the reads with MiXCR, one entry per CDR3 protein. The sample carries some 150,000 distinct CDR3 sequences, roughly two thirds recorded once. Material: sorted CD4+, CD8+, or CD8+CD57+ T cells (not recorded which) from PBMCs. The source is a human donor with aplastic anemia.

The J gene is TRBJ1-2, the V gene TRBV20-1; 10 bases line up with TRBD1. The CDR3 covers 11 residues. CDR1 is DFQATT, CDR2 SNEGSKA, per germline (reference sequence). The V segment lost 8 bases and the J segment 8 bases; nucleotides outside the gene matches: 5. The CDR3 spells CSTDRGLGYTF. The CDR3 nucleotides are TGCAGTACCGACAGGGGGCTGGGCTACACCTTC.

V is TRBV10-3 and J is TRBJ2-1; D not certain. The V gene's germline CDR1 is ENHRY and CDR2 SYGVKD. V gave up 3 bases and J gave up 12 bases, with 9 bases separating them. This CDR3 has 11 amino acids. CDR3 nucleotide sequence: TGTGCCATCAGTGACACCAGGTCGCAGTTCTTC. Translated, it gives CAISDTRSQFF.

The gene calls are TRBV28 and TRBJ2-1; D ambiguous. This CDR3 comprises 13 residues. Germline V lookup: CDR1 MDHEN, CDR2 SYDVKM. Deletions cut 5 bases from V and 5 bases from J, with 10 bases between. The CDR3 region has the DNA TGTGCCAGCAGTACCCTTGGAGACAATGAGCAGTTCTTC. This sequence encodes CASSTLGDNEQFF.

The chain employs TRBV20-1 and TRBJ2-3, with 13 bases that match TRBD2. Germline CDR1 DFQATT, CDR2 SNEGSKA (reference sequence). This CDR3 has 13 amino acids. The CDR3: CSVGTSGVDTQYF. The CDR3 bases are TGCAGCGTCGGGACTAGCGGGGTAGATACGCAGTATTTT.

This clonotype was counted between two and nine times. V is TRBV7-3 and J is TRBJ2-5, with D unresolved. Per the germline V gene, CDR1 is SGHTA and CDR2 is FQGTGA. CDR3 length: 12 residues. The V end was cut by 4 bases, the J end by 5 bases, with 8 bases between. For the CDR3, the DNA is TGTGCCAGCAGCTCCCCCCGGGAGACCCAGTACTTC. Translation: CASSSPRETQYF.

The CDR3 DNA reads as TGCAGTGCCGAAGGACGGGACCAAGAGACCCAGTACTTC. It translates to CSAEGRDQETQYF. This chain joins TRBV20-1 and TRBJ2-5; no firm D call. V dropped 6 bases and J dropped 0 bases, with 11 bases sitting between them. Germline V gene data show CDR1 as DFQATT and CDR2 as SNEGSKA (reference sequence). The CDR3 contains 13 residues.

The chain combines TRBV2 with TRBJ2-1; the match to TRBD1 covers 10 bases. V lost 3 bases and J lost 5; bases outside the gene matches: 4. This CDR3 comprises 15 residues. Germline loops: CDR1 SNHLY, CDR2 FYNNEI. The CDR3 nucleotides are TGTGCCAGCAGTGATGGACAGGGGGTTGACAATGAGCAGTTCTTC. Translated, it gives CASSDGQGVDNEQFF.

There are a few counts of this clonotype. This sequence joins TRBV7-9 and TRBJ2-5; the D is unclear. The V gene lost 4 bases and the J gene lost 5 bases, with 14 bases spanning the gap. The CDR3 is made up of 14 amino acids. Germline CDR1 SEHNR, CDR2 FQNEAQ (reference sequence). The DNA of the CDR3 is TGTGCCAGCAGCTCAAGAATAGGGATCGAGACCCAGTACTTC. Translated, it gives CASSSRIGIETQYF.

The rearrangement uses TRBV5-1 and TRBJ2-3; perhaps TRBD1 as D (6 bases). The length of the CDR3 is 14 residues. The V gene lost 3 bases and the J gene lost 6 bases, with 14 bases spanning the gap. Germline V gene sequence: CDR1 SGHRS, CDR2 YFSETQ. The chain's CDR3 is CASSSQQGTDTQYF. The CDR3 DNA reads TGCGCCAGCAGCTCCCAACAGGGTACGGATACGCAGTATTTT. Variable domain in full (rest from reference TRBV5-1 and TRBJ2-3): KAGVTQTPRYLIKTRGQQVTLSCSPISGHRSVSWYQQTPGQGLQFLFEYFSETQRNKGNFPGRFSGRQFSNSRSEMNVSTLELGDSALYLCASSSQQGTDTQYFGPGTRLTVL.

The chain employs TRBV5-1 and TRBJ2-5, with D tentatively TRBD2 (5 bases). The ends were cut back, 6 bases at V and 3 bases at J, with 9 bases in the middle. CDR3 length equals 12 residues. Germline V gene lookup returns CDR1 SGHRS and CDR2 YFSETQ. The CDR3 nucleotides are TGCGCCAGCACAGGACTTAAAGAGACCCAGTACTTC. The encoded protein is CASTGLKETQYF.

The chain combines TRBV7-8 with TRBJ1-5; D gene uncertain. Germline CDR1 SGHVS, CDR2 FQNEAQ. Between the trimmed V and J ends, which lost 1 base and 6 bases, there was a span of 10 bases. The CDR3 contains 14 residues. CDR3 residues: CASSLGRKTQPQHF. The CDR3 nucleotides read TGTGCCAGCAGCTTAGGTCGGAAGACTCAGCCCCAGCATTTT.

Only one count was recorded for this clonotype. V gene TRBV20-1 combines with J gene TRBJ2-6; 9 nucleotides match TRBD1. After removal of 3 bases from V and 1 base from J, the junction contained 13 bases not matched to a gene. The CDR3 has 19 amino acids. Germline V gene lookup returns CDR1 DFQATT and CDR2 SNEGSKA (reference sequence). The CDR3 is CSASGGPGTGISGANVLTF. The CDR3, as DNA: TGCAGTGCTAGTGGGGGGCCCGGGACAGGGATATCTGGGGCCAACGTCCTGACTTTC.

A single count supports this clonotype. The junction differs from germline at one of its ends, possibly a read error. The CDR3 DNA reads as TGCGCCAGCAGCCTAGCTGGACAGGCCGCCTACGAGCAGTACTTC. It encodes CASSLAGQAAYEQYF. The chain has TRBV7-2 and TRBJ2-7; 7 bases are shared with TRBD1. From germline, CDR1 is SGHTA and CDR2 FQGNSA. This CDR3 spans 15 amino acids.

The J gene is TRBJ1-2, the V gene TRBV19, with no clear D. This CDR3 region has 13 residues. V shed 6 bases and J shed 2 bases, with 10 bases lying between them. Germline CDR1 LNHDA, CDR2 SQIVND (reference sequence). The CDR3 protein is CASRPDVNYGYTF. DNA for the CDR3: TGTGCCAGTAGACCGGACGTGAACTATGGCTACACCTTC.

CDR3 nucleotides: TGTGCCAGCAGCCAATCTCGGGACAGCTACCAAGAGACCCAGTACTTC. Protein: CASSQSRDSYQETQYF. This chain links TRBV5-6 with TRBJ2-5; 7 nucleotides line up with TRBD1. This CDR3 has 16 residues. Germline assignment: CDR1 SGHDT and CDR2 YYEEEE. The ends lost 4 bases at V and 0 bases at J; junction bases unmatched: 9.

This clonotype was detected only once. This chain uses TRBV11-2 with TRBJ2-5, with unresolved D. Trimming pared 0 bases from V and 4 bases from J, leaving 12 bases between. The CDR3 runs 15 residues. CDR1 is SGHAT, CDR2 FQNNGV, per germline. CDR3 DNA sequence: TGTGCCAGCAGCTTAGATGGGGTTATTGCAGAGACCCAGTACTTC. Translating gives CASSLDGVIAETQYF.